This entry is about one T cell receptor beta chain. Its antigen remains unidentified. Barcoded TCR alpha and TCR beta cDNA libraries with UMIs came from 5'RACE using constant-segment primers. Each CDR3 protein gets one entry after TCRdb re-called the 5' RACE reads with MiXCR. This sample yields tens of thousands of distinct CDR3 sequences, of which 12% are seen a single time; over 12% belongs to the top ten. The source of the sample is a study of T-cell memory formation after mild COVID-19. Study-wide context: Largely, the TCR clusters proved donor specific.

Study conclusions and caveats: The study found contracting CD4+ clones mainly in CM and EM and contracting CD8+ clones in EMRA. The second-wave clones peaking on day 37 were not confirmed as SARS-CoV-2-specific.

Sequencing input: PBMCs or a T cell subset sorted from them (not recorded which). This receptor was identified in an adult woman who had mild COVID-19 (a few samples of this study predate the infection). Cell type and time point are not known.

The DNA of the CDR3 is TGCGCCAGCAGCTTGCGGGAGTCTACCTACAATGAGCAGTTCTTC. Its protein is CASSLRESTYNEQFF. The chain couples TRBV5-1 to TRBJ2-1; D perhaps matches TRBD2 (6 bases). V dropped 1 base and J dropped 2 bases, with 10 bases sitting between them. The CDR3 spans 15 residues. CDR1 is SGHRS, CDR2 YFSETQ, per germline.